This TCR beta chain was identified in a study of multiple sclerosis patients with progressive multifocal leukoencephalopathy. General study findings and limits: Expanded clones at PML onset predated and persisted through natalizumab therapy. Most PML patients had lower entropy, suggesting less diverse TRB repertoires.

Time point noted: about a year of natalizumab therapy. Multiple sclerosis patients on natalizumab who never developed PML served as longitudinally sampled controls. Sequencing was performed with immunoSEQ multiplex PCR; in TCRdb, only in-frame clones are kept and a portion is missing. This repertoire shows 30,000 or so clones, roughly 89% found once; its top ten account for 1.3%. Worth noting for this clone: Its antigen is as yet unknown.

The receptor's source is a human donor with multiple sclerosis. Sequenced material: PBMCs, taken from a patient treated with natalizumab.

CDR3 sequence (DNA): TGTGCCAGCAGTCCGGGTCCCCAGGAGGGAGGCTACACCTTC. It yields the protein CASSPGPQEGGYTF. The J gene is TRBJ1-2, the V gene TRBV27; no firm D call. This CDR3 comprises 14 residues. V lost 5 bases, J lost 8 bases, and 18 bases lay in between. CDR1 MNHEY and CDR2 SMNVEV come from the germline V gene (reference sequence).